One and the same sample provided the 30 T cell receptor beta chains below, sequenced in a study of identical twins. TCRdb analysed the 5' RACE reads with MiXCR anew, one entry per CDR3 protein. The data contain nearly 650,000 distinct CDR3 sequences, less than 9% of them singletons. These records were also assigned to another study, of yellow fever vaccine responses in identical twins.

The sample taken for sequencing was PBMCs. These receptor sequences come from a woman under 30 in good health.

This clonotype occurred many times. The chain links TRBV5-1 to TRBJ1-1, with D perhaps TRBD1 (5 bases). CDR1 and CDR2 (germline): SGHRS, YFSETQ. This CDR3 is built from 16 residues. Trimming cost V 0 bases and J 1 base, with 13 bases left between them. CDR3 residues: CASSLGLQGRNTEAFF. The CDR3 DNA reads as TGCGCCAGCAGCTTGGGTCTGCAGGGTAGGAACACTGAAGCTTTCTTT.

The sample holds a few counts of this clonotype. The chain recombines TRBV19 with TRBJ2-3, with no clear D. CDR1 and CDR2 (germline): LNHDA, SQIVND (reference sequence). V lost 1 base and J lost 4, with 6 bases in between. This CDR3 has 13 amino acids. The CDR3: CASSIVRSDTQYF. The CDR3 region has the DNA TGTGCCAGTAGTATAGTACGCTCAGATACGCAGTATTTT.

V usage is TRBV4-1 and J usage is TRBJ2-1; D assignment may be TRBD1 or TRBD2 (5 bases each). The CDR3 sequence is 14 residues long. The V gene lost 0 bases and the J gene lost 8 bases, with 11 bases spanning the gap. The germline CDR1 and CDR2 sequences are MGHRA and YSYEKL. This CDR3 is CASSQDGRGDEQFF. DNA of the CDR3: TGCGCCAGCAGCCAAGATGGTCGGGGCGATGAGCAGTTCTTC.

The chain links TRBV6-5 to TRBJ1-1, with unresolved D. Looked up from germline, CDR1 is MNHEY and CDR2 is SVGAGI. This CDR3 region has 14 residues. V lost 2 bases, J lost 4 bases, and 11 bases lay in between. The CDR3 loop is CASSYPQRVTEAFF. CDR3 in DNA: TGTGCCAGCAGTTACCCACAACGGGTCACTGAAGCTTTCTTT.

V is TRBV2 and J is TRBJ1-3, with D hard to call. This CDR3 contains 14 residues. The germline V and J ends were trimmed by 7 bases and 1 base, with 11 bases remaining between them. Germline V gene lookup returns CDR1 SNHLY and CDR2 FYNNEI. CDR3 amino acids: CASKGDGSGNTIYF. DNA of the CDR3: TGTGCCAGCAAGGGAGACGGATCTGGAAACACCATATATTTT.

This clonotype has at least ten counts. The chain uses TRBV5-1 and TRBJ2-4; either TRBD1 or TRBD2 may fit D (6 bases each). Per the germline V gene, CDR1 is SGHRS and CDR2 is YFSETQ. This CDR3 region has 16 residues. V lost 1 base and J lost 0, with 11 bases in between. This chain's CDR3 is CASSLYGGLAKNIQYF. The DNA for the CDR3 is TGCGCCAGCAGCTTGTACGGGGGCTTAGCCAAAAACATTCAGTACTTC.

This clonotype has just a few counts. The chain couples TRBV4-1 to TRBJ2-5, with 7 bases aligning to TRBD1. The germline V gene has CDR1 MGHRA and CDR2 YSYEKL. After removal of 1 base from V and 1 base from J, the junction contained 3 bases not matched to a gene. This CDR3 has 15 amino acids. The CDR3 region is CASSQVNRGQETQYF. CDR3 coding DNA: TGCGCCAGCAGCCAAGTAAACAGGGGCCAAGAGACCCAGTACTTC.

This clonotype was observed a handful of times. This chain connects TRBV20-1 to TRBJ1-2; D uncertain. V lost 8 bases to trimming and J lost 2 bases, with 15 bases between them. The CDR3 runs to 13 residues. CDR1 is DFQATT and CDR2 is SNEGSKA in the germline V gene (reference sequence). CDR3 in DNA: TGCAGTCCTAACCCGGGCGCAAACTATGGCTACACCTTC. Its translation is CSPNPGANYGYTF.

At least ten counts were recorded for this clonotype. J is TRBJ1-2 and V is TRBV25-1; the D gene is possibly TRBD1 (5 bases). This CDR3 is built from 15 residues. Germline CDR1 reads MGHDK; CDR2 reads SYGVNS. Trimming took off 1 base at V and 5 bases at J, with 14 bases between the two ends. The CDR3 bases are TGTGCCAGCAGTGAATGGGGCAGGAAACCGTATGGCTACACCTTC. It is translated as CASSEWGRKPYGYTF.

The table lists this clonotype with many counts. This chain links TRBV12-3 or TRBV12-4 with TRBJ2-5; 9 bases align to TRBD1. This CDR3 has 14 amino acids. Trimming took 6 bases from V and 5 from J; bases not matched to a gene: 7. The CDR3 DNA reads as TGTGCCAGCAGAGCCACAGGGGGCGCGGAGACCCAGTACTTC. Translating it yields CASRATGGAETQYF.

In this sample, this clonotype turned up many times. The chain carries TRBV3-1 and TRBJ2-1; D may be TRBD2 (7 bases). The CDR3 is 13 amino acids. CDR1 LGHDT and CDR2 YNNKEL come from the germline V gene (reference sequence). V lost 3 bases and J 9 bases, leaving 12 bases between the germline ends. The CDR3 DNA sequence: TGTGCCAGCAGCCAGGGGGGGGCATTTGAGCAGTTCTTC. Translation gives CASSQGGAFEQFF.

The table lists this clonotype with many counts. V is TRBV27 and J is TRBJ1-2, with TRBD1 matching over 12 bases. The CDR3 covers 17 residues. After removal of 6 bases from V and 3 bases from J, the junction contained 11 bases not matched to a gene. Germline V gene data show CDR1 as MNHEY and CDR2 as SMNVEV (reference sequence). CDR3 sequence: CASSSMGQGAADYGYTF. The CDR3, as DNA: TGTGCCAGCAGCTCAATGGGACAGGGGGCGGCGGACTATGGCTACACCTTC.

A word on this clonotype: A single base separates this from a much larger clone, so it may be a read error. V and J are TRBV7-9 and TRBJ2-1; D may be TRBD1 or TRBD2 (5 bases each). Trimming stripped 5 bases from V and 2 bases from J, with 7 bases between. The CDR3 length is 13 residues. CDR1 SEHNR and CDR2 FQNEAQ come from the germline V gene (reference sequence). In DNA form, the CDR3 reads TGTGCCAGCAGCGGGACCACCTACAATGAGCAGTTCTTC. This gives the protein CASSGTTYNEQFF.

This clonotype occurred many times. The chain has TRBV9 and TRBJ1-1; D may be TRBD1 (5 bases). V was clipped by 0 bases and J by 3 bases, with 18 bases between them. The germline V gene has CDR1 SGDLS and CDR2 YYNGEE. This CDR3 has 17 amino acids. This chain's CDR3 is CASSVGAGTYWDTEAFF. DNA for the CDR3: TGTGCCAGCAGCGTAGGGGCAGGGACTTATTGGGACACTGAAGCTTTCTTT.

J is TRBJ2-3 and V is TRBV9; D remains ambiguous. V was cut by 2 bases and J by 4 bases, with 11 bases left in between. Germline V gene lookup returns CDR1 SGDLS and CDR2 YYNGEE. This CDR3 is 14 amino acids long. The CDR3 here is CASSVGTKADTQYF. The CDR3 bases are TGTGCCAGCAGCGTGGGAACGAAGGCAGATACGCAGTATTTT.

The chain is built from TRBV5-6 and TRBJ2-7, with no clear D. CDR3 size: 15 residues. Germline V CDR1 and CDR2: SGHDT, YYEEEE. Trimming removed 0 bases at V and 0 bases at J, with 10 bases between. The CDR3 reads CASSLVGSYSYEQYV. Here the CDR3 DNA reads TGTGCCAGCAGCTTGGTAGGGTCCTACTCCTACGAGCAGTACGTC.

This clonotype came up a few times. The rearrangement links TRBV20-1 to TRBJ1-2; a weak D match, TRBD1 (5 bases). V was shortened by 1 base and J by 8 bases, with 8 bases between the two germline ends. Germline V gives CDR1 DFQATT, CDR2 SNEGSKA (reference sequence). The CDR3 extends over 11 amino acids. The CDR3 loop reads CSARGGVGYTF. The CDR3 DNA reads as TGCAGTGCTAGAGGAGGGGTCGGCTACACCTTC.

This clonotype came up many times. The CDR3 here is CASSLVSGTNTEAFF. The CDR3 coding sequence is TGTGCCAGCAGTTTAGTATCAGGGACGAACACTGAAGCTTTCTTT. The V gene is TRBV12-3 or TRBV12-4, the J gene TRBJ1-1, with D possibly being TRBD1 (5 bases). The germline V and J ends were trimmed by 1 base and 1 base, with 10 bases remaining between them. The CDR3 totals 15 residues.

This clonotype was counted a few times. The chain links TRBV6-6 to TRBJ1-6; tentatively, D is TRBD1 (5 bases). Germline V gene sequence: CDR1 MNHNY, CDR2 SVGAGI (reference sequence). This CDR3 contains 13 residues. Between the trimmed V and J ends, which lost 7 bases and 7 bases, there was a span of 11 bases. CDR3 DNA sequence: TGTGCCAGCAAGGGACCTGCCAATTCACCCCTCCACTTT. Translation gives CASKGPANSPLHF.

This clonotype was counted many times. This chain links TRBV7-9 with TRBJ1-1; tentatively, D is TRBD1 (5 bases). CDR3 length: 13 amino acids. V lost 10 bases to trimming and J lost 4 bases, with 16 bases between them. Germline loops: CDR1 SEHNR, CDR2 FQNEAQ (reference sequence). CDR3 in DNA: TGTGCCACCCTTCTGGGGGAACGCACTGAAGCTTTCTTT. Its translation: CATLLGERTEAFF.

The rearrangement uses TRBV10-3 and TRBJ1-2; D unresolved. This CDR3 region has 15 residues. V was trimmed by 0 bases and J by 2 bases, leaving 10 bases between them. The germline gives CDR1 ENHRY, CDR2 SYGVKD. CDR3 sequence reads: CAISESRILNYGYTF. The CDR3 DNA reads as TGTGCCATCAGTGAGTCGCGTATCTTGAACTATGGCTACACCTTC.

This clonotype has a handful of counts. V usage is TRBV2 and J usage is TRBJ2-7, with 9 bases aligning to TRBD1. After removal of 4 bases from V and 6 bases from J, the junction contained 10 bases not matched to a gene. The CDR3 has 15 amino acids. Germline lookup yields CDR1 SNHLY and CDR2 FYNNEI. The CDR3 coding sequence is TGTGCCAGCAGTGGCTCGGGACAGGGTGGGGGCGAGCAGTACTTC. It is translated as CASSGSGQGGGEQYF.

Of note for this clonotype: Relative to the germline gene, one junction end is altered; a read error may explain this. The chain has TRBV24-1 and TRBJ2-3; D may match TRBD1 or TRBD2 (7 bases each). In germline, CDR1 is KGHDR, CDR2 SFDVKD. The CDR3 runs 19 residues. The CDR3 is CTTSDLPQGGRDPPYTQYF. The CDR3 DNA follows: TGTACCACCAGTGATTTGCCTCAGGGGGGGCGTGACCCGCCCTATACGCAGTATTTT.

The chain links TRBV28 to TRBJ2-7, with 7 bases aligning to TRBD1. The germline CDR1 and CDR2 sequences are MDHEN and SYDVKM. The trim removed 5 bases at V and 1 base at J, leaving 8 bases unmatched. There are 15 residues in the CDR3. The CDR3 loop is CASSPGTAPSYEQYV. In nucleotides, the CDR3 is TGTGCCAGCAGTCCTGGGACAGCCCCGTCCTACGAGCAGTACGTC.

This clonotype was picked up many times. The chain carries TRBV5-1 and TRBJ2-3; 12 positions agree with TRBD2. Germline assignment: CDR1 SGHRS and CDR2 YFSETQ. This CDR3 has 16 amino acids. The J segment lost 4 bases and the V segment lost 3 bases, leaving 6 bases of the junction unmatched. The CDR3 here is CASSSRLAGVSDTQYF. CDR3 sequence (DNA): TGCGCCAGCAGCTCCAGACTAGCGGGAGTTTCAGATACGCAGTATTTT.

This clonotype occurred many times. The chain carries TRBV12-3 or TRBV12-4 and TRBJ2-1; maybe TRBD1 (5 bases). This CDR3 spans 15 amino acids. Trimming shortened V by 7 bases and J by 8 bases, and 21 bases separated the two germline ends. This CDR3 reads CASTTRWQGFDEQFF. In nucleotides, the CDR3 is TGTGCCAGCACCACCCGGTGGCAGGGTTTCGATGAGCAGTTCTTC.

The table lists this clonotype with many counts. The chain recombines TRBV12-3 or TRBV12-4 with TRBJ1-4; D is unresolved. The CDR3 totals 15 residues. V lost 6 bases and J lost 0, with 11 bases in between. CDR3 in amino acids: CASRPHMATNEKLFF. CDR3 nucleotide sequence: TGTGCCAGCAGGCCGCATATGGCAACTAATGAAAAACTGTTTTTT.

The sample holds many counts of this clonotype. V usage is TRBV3-1 and J usage is TRBJ2-6, with 15 bases identical to TRBD2. The CDR3 runs to 22 residues. The J segment lost 0 bases and the V segment lost 4 bases, leaving 13 bases of the junction unmatched. Germline V gives CDR1 LGHDT, CDR2 YNNKEL (reference sequence). CDR3 protein: CASSPYSPGLAGGSSGANVLTF. CDR3 nucleotide sequence: TGTGCCAGCAGCCCGTATTCCCCGGGACTAGCGGGGGGCTCCTCTGGGGCCAACGTCCTGACTTTC.

This chain connects TRBV5-4 to TRBJ2-3; TRBD2 aligns across 14 bases. Germline loops: CDR1 SGHNT, CDR2 YYREEE (reference sequence). The CDR3 contains 19 residues. The J segment lost 4 bases and the V segment lost 3 bases, leaving 13 bases of the junction unmatched. CDR3 amino acids: CASSSHWTSGRMLADTQYF. The CDR3 nucleotides read TGTGCCAGCAGCTCCCACTGGACTAGCGGGAGGATGTTAGCAGATACGCAGTATTTT.

This clonotype was observed many times. This chain uses TRBV7-8 with TRBJ1-5, with D possibly matching TRBD1 (6 bases). Trimming left V 5 bases short and J 4 bases short, with 21 bases between. CDR1 and CDR2 from the germline V gene are SGHVS and FQNEAQ. The CDR3 sequence is 17 residues long. Written as DNA, the CDR3 is TGTGCCAGCAGCCAGAACAGGGCTCCACCTGGGAATCAGCCCCAGCATTTT. This codes for CASSQNRAPPGNQPQHF. The variable domain in full, with the rest retrieved from reference TRBV7-8 and TRBJ1-5, is GAGVSQSPRYKVAKRGQDVALRCDPISGHVSLFWYQQALGQGPEFLTYFQNEAQLDKSGLPSDRFFAERPEGSVSTLKIQRTQQEDSAVYLCASSQNRAPPGNQPQHFGDGTRLSIL.